The 15 T cell receptor beta chains presented below share a single source sample, sequenced in a study of beta chain features in type 1 diabetes. Study-wide findings and caveats: In all four CD4+ subsets, TCRB CDR3 length was significantly, moderately reduced in type 1 diabetes.

No antigen has been identified for these receptors. Reverse transcribing all isolated RNA meant expressed TCRB transcripts were sequenced. TCRdb keeps only in-frame clones here, not all; method: immunoSEQ multiplex PCR. This table holds 640,000 or so clones, roughly 12% found once. Sequencing input: naive CD4+ T cells from blood. All receptors come from a man aged 18 to 29 with type 1 diabetes.

This clone was observed a handful of times. The chain joins TRBV30 to TRBJ1-2; TRBD1 is a possible D gene (6 bases). V gave up 1 base and J gave up 5 bases, with 17 bases separating them. From germline, CDR1 is GTSNPN and CDR2 SVGIG (reference sequence). The CDR3 sequence is 15 residues long. CDR3 loop: CAWSGNTGFGYGYTF. The DNA for the CDR3 is TGTGCCTGGAGTGGGAATACAGGGTTTGGGTATGGCTACACCTTC.

The chain couples TRBV7-9 to TRBJ1-6; weak D call: TRBD1 (5 bases). The CDR3 spans 13 residues. V lost 4 bases and J 13 bases, leaving 14 bases between the germline ends. Germline values: CDR1 SEHNR, CDR2 FQNEAQ (reference sequence). In DNA form, the CDR3 reads TGTGCCAGCAGCTCCGGGACTTTTGTCCCCCTCCACTTT. This gives the protein CASSSGTFVPLHF.

The V and J genes are TRBV21-1 and TRBJ1-1; the D segment call TRBD1 is taken from the table without a DNA check. TRBV21-1 is a recognized pseudogene. The CDR3 covers 15 residues. The CDR3: CASSTPTGEDTEAFF. DNA for the CDR3: TGTGCCAGCAGCACCCCTACAGGGGAGGACACTGAAGCTTTCTTT.

This clone was found a few times. This chain links TRBV19 with TRBJ1-5, with D unresolved. The CDR3 extends over 13 amino acids. The ends were cut back, 3 bases at V and 6 bases at J, with 9 bases in the middle. The germline CDR1 and CDR2 sequences are LNHDA and SQIVND (reference sequence). This CDR3 is CASSIGFRQPQHF. The DNA for the CDR3 is TGTGCCAGTAGTATTGGGTTCCGTCAGCCCCAGCATTTT. Using reference TRBV19 and TRBJ1-5 for the parts outside the CDR3, the full variable domain is DGGITQSPKYLFRKEGQNVTLSCEQNLNHDAMYWYRQDPGQGLRLIYYSQIVNDFQKGDIAEGYSVSREKKESFPLTVTSAQKNPTAFYLCASSIGFRQPQHFGDGTRLSIL.

About this clone: Other DNA variants within this sample encode the same CDR3. This chain connects TRBV29-1 to TRBJ2-5, with D possibly being TRBD1 (5 bases). The CDR3 extends over 11 amino acids. Trimming left V 7 bases short and J 3 bases short, with 9 bases between. Germline V gene sequence: CDR1 SQVTM, CDR2 ANQGSEA. CDR3 sequence: CSGTGEETQYF. The CDR3, as DNA: TGCAGCGGAACAGGAGAAGAGACCCAGTACTTC.

Only a few counts were recorded for this clone. The V and J genes are TRBV7-8 and TRBJ1-1, with TRBD1 as a possible D gene (5 bases). Trimming took 1 base from V and 4 from J, leaving 10 bases between them. The CDR3 runs to 14 residues. CDR1 SGHVS and CDR2 FQNEAQ come from the germline V gene. Here the CDR3 DNA reads TGTGCCAGCAGCTTAGGCAGGGTGGCCACTGAAGCTTTCTTT. It encodes CASSLGRVATEAFF.

The V call is TRBV18, the J call TRBJ2-2; TRBD1 agrees at 8 bases. This CDR3 spans 15 amino acids. V trimming: 3 bases; J trimming: 6 bases; junction bases outside the gene matches: 6. CDR1 is KGHSH, CDR2 LQKENI, per germline. DNA for the CDR3: TGTGCCAGCTCACCTTCGGGACAGGAATCCGGGGAGCTGTTTTTT. It codes for CASSPSGQESGELFF.

The chain joins TRBV5-6 to TRBJ1-5; 7 nucleotides match TRBD1. This CDR3 contains 13 residues. The germline gives CDR1 SGHDT, CDR2 YYEEEE. V dropped 4 bases and J dropped 7; count of bases not matched to a gene: 5. CDR3 DNA: TGTGCCAGCAGCGCAACAGGGGAACAGCCCCAGCATTTT. Protein: CASSATGEQPQHF.

V is TRBV5-6 and J is TRBJ1-3, with 8 positions matching TRBD1. CDR3 length: 17 amino acids. Per the germline V gene, CDR1 is SGHDT and CDR2 is YYEEEE. J was trimmed by 3 bases and V by 3 bases; bases with no gene match: 11. CDR3 residues: CASSSWVDRGYGNTIYF. DNA for the CDR3: TGTGCCAGCAGCTCGTGGGTAGACAGGGGTTATGGAAACACCATATATTTT.

The V call is TRBV11-2, the J call TRBJ1-2; possibly TRBD1 for D (6 bases). V lost 8 bases and J lost 4, with 17 bases in between. This CDR3 contains 14 residues. CDR1 and CDR2 from the germline V gene are SGHAT and FQNNGV. The CDR3 bases are TGTGCCAGCGAGCAGCATACAGGGTTCTATGGCTACACCTTC. It is translated as CASEQHTGFYGYTF.

The V gene is TRBV4-1, the J gene TRBJ2-7; 10 bases are a match to TRBD1. V trimming: 2 bases; J trimming: 4 bases; junction bases outside the gene matches: 8. The CDR3 spans 16 residues. The germline CDR1 and CDR2 sequences are MGHRA and YSYEKL. The CDR3: CASSQSTGGVLYEQYF. CDR3 DNA sequence: TGCGCCAGCAGCCAATCGACAGGGGGCGTCCTGTACGAGCAGTACTTC.

The chain carries TRBV2 and TRBJ2-1; D uncertain. CDR1 is SNHLY and CDR2 is FYNNEI in the germline V gene. V was cut by 6 bases and J by 3 bases, with 9 bases left in between. This CDR3 contains 13 residues. CDR3 coding DNA: TGTGCCAGCAGCCGCGGTGGCTACAATGAGCAGTTCTTC. Translating gives CASSRGGYNEQFF.

This chain joins TRBV7-9 and TRBJ1-5; D ambiguous. The V and J ends lost 5 bases and 2 bases respectively, with 22 bases between them. The CDR3 covers 18 residues. Germline V gene data show CDR1 as SEHNR and CDR2 as FQNEAQ (reference sequence). In DNA, the CDR3 is TGTGCCAGCAGCACCCTCCCAGGCGGGGATAAAGGCAATCAGCCCCAGCATTTT. Its translation is CASSTLPGGDKGNQPQHF.

This clone was seen once. V gene TRBV6-1 combines with J gene TRBJ1-6, with D possibly matching TRBD1 (5 bases). Looked up from germline, CDR1 is MNHNS and CDR2 is SASEGT. V lost 5 bases to trimming and J lost 8 bases, with 13 bases between them. This CDR3 is 14 amino acids long. Written as DNA, the CDR3 is TGTGCCAGCAGTTCCCGACGGGGGGATTCACCCCTCCACTTT. Translating gives CASSSRRGDSPLHF.

This chain uses TRBV19 with TRBJ1-1; 7 bases are shared with TRBD1. The germline V gene has CDR1 LNHDA and CDR2 SQIVND (reference sequence). The CDR3 loop spans 13 amino acids. V shed 5 bases and J 1 base; nucleotides not matched to a gene: 1. CDR3 protein: CASSRQGNTEAFF. The CDR3 DNA is TGTGCCAGTAGTCGACAGGGGAACACTGAAGCTTTCTTT. Drawing the rest from reference TRBV19 and TRBJ1-1, the complete variable domain is DGGITQSPKYLFRKEGQNVTLSCEQNLNHDAMYWYRQDPGQGLRLIYYSQIVNDFQKGDIAEGYSVSREKKESFPLTVTSAQKNPTAFYLCASSRQGNTEAFFGQGTRLTVV.